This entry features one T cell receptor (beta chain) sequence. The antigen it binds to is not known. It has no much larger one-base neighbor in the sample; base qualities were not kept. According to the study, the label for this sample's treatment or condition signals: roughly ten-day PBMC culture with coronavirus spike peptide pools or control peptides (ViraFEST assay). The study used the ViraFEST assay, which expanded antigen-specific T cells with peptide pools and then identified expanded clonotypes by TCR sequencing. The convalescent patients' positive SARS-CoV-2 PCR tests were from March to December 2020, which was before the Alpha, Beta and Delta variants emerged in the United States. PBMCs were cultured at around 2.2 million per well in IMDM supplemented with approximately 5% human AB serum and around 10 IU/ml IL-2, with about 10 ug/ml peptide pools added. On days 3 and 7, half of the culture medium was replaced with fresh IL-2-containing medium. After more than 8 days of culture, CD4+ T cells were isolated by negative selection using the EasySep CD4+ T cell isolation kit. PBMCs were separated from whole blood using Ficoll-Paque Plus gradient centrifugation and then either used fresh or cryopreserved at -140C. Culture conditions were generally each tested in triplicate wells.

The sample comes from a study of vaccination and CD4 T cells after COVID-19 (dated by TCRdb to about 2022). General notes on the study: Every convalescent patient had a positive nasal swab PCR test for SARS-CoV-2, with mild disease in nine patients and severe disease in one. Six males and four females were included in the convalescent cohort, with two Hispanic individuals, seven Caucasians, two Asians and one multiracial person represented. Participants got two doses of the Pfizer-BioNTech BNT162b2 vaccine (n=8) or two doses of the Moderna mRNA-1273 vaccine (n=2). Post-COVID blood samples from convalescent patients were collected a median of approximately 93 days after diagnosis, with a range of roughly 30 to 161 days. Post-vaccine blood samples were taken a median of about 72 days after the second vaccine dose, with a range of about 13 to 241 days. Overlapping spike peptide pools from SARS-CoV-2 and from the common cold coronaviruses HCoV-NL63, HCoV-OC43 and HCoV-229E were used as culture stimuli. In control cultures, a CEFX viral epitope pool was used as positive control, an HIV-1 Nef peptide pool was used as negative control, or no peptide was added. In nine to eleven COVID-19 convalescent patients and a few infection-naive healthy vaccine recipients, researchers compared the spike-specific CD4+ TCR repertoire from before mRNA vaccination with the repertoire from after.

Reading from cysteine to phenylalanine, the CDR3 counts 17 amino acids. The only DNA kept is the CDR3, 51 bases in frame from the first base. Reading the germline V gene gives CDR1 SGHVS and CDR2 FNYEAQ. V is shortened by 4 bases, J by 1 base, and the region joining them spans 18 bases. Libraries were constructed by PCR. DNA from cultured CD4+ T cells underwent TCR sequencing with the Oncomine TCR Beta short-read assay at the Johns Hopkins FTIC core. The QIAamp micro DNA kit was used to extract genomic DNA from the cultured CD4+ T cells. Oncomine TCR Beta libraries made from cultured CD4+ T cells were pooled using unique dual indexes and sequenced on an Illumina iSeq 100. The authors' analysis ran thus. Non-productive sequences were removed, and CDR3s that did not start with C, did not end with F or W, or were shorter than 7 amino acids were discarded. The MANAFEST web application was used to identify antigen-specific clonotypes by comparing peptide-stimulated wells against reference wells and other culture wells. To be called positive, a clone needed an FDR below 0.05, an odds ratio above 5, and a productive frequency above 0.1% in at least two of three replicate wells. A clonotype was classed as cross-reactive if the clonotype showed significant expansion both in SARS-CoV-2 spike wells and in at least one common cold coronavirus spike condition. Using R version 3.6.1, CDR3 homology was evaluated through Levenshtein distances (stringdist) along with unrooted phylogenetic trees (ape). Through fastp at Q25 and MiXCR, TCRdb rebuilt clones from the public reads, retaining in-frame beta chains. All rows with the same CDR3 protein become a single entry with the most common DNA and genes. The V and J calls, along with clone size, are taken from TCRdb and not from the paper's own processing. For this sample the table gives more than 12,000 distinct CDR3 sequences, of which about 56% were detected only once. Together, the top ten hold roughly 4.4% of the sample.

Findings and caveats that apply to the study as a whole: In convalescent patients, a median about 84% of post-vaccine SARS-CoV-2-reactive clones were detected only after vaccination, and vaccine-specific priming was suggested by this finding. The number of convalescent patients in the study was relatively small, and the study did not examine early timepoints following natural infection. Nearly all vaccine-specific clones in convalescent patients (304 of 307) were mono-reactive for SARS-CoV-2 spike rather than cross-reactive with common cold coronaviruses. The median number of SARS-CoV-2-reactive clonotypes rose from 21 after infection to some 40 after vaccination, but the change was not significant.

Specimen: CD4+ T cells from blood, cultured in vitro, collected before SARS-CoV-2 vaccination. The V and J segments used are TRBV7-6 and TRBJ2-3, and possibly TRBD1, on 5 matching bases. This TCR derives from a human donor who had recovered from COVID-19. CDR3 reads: CASSSIERGRGTDTQYF. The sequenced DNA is TGTGCCAGCAGCTCCATAGAGCGTGGCAGGGGCACAGATACGCAGTATTTT.